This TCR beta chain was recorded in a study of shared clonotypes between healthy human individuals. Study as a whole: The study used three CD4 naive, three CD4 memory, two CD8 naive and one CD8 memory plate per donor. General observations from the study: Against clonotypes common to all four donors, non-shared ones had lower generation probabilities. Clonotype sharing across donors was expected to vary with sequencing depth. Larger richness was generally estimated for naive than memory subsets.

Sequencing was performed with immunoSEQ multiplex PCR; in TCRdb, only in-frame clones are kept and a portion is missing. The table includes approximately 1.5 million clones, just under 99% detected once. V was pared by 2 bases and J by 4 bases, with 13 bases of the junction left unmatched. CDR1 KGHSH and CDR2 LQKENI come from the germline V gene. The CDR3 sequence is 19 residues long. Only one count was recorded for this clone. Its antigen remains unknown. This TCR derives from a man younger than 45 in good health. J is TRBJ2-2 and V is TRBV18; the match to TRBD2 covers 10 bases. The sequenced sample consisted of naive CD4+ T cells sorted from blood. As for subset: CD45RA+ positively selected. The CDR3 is CASSPLPASGSLSTGELFF. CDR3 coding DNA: TGTGCCAGCTCACCATTACCGGCTAGCGGGAGTTTGAGCACCGGGGAGCTGTTTTTT. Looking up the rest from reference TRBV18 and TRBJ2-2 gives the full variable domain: NAGVMQNPRHLVRRRGQEARLRCSPMKGHSHVYWYRQLPEEGLKFMVYLQKENIIDESGMPKERFSAEFPKEGPSILRIQQVVRGDSAAYFCASSPLPASGSLSTGELFFGEGSRLTVL.